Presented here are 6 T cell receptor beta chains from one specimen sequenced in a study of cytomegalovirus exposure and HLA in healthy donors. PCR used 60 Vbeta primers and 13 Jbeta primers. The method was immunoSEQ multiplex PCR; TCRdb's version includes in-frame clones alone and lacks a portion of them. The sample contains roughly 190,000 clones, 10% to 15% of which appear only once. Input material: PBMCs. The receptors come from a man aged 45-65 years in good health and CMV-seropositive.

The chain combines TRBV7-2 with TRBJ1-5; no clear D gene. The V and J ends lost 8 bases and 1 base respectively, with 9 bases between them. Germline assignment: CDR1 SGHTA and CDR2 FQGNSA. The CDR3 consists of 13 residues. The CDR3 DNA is TGTGCCAGCCAGAGGGAAAGCAATCAGCCCCAGCATTTT. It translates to CASQRESNQPQHF.

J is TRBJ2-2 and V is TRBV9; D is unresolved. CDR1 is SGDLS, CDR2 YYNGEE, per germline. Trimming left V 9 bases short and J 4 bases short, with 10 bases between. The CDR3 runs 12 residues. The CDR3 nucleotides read TGTGCCACCGACCGAGGCACCGGGGAGCTGTTTTTT. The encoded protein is CATDRGTGELFF.

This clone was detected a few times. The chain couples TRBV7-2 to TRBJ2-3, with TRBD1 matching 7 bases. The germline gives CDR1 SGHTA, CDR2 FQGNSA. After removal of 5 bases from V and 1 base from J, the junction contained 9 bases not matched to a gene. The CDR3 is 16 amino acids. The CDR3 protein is CASSVRQGGGTDTQYF. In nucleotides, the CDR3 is TGTGCCAGCAGCGTGCGACAGGGTGGCGGCACAGATACGCAGTATTTT. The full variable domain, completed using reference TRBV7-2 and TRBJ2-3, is GAGVSQSPSNKVTEKGKDVELRCDPISGHTALYWYRQSLGQGLEFLIYFQGNSAPDKSGLPSDRFSAERTGGSVSTLTIQRTQQEDSAVYLCASSVRQGGGTDTQYFGPGTRLTVL.

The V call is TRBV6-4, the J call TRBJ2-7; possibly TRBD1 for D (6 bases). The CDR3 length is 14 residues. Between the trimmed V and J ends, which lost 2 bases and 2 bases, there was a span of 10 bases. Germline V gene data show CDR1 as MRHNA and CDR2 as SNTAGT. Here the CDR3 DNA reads TGTGCCAGCAGTGACATGGACAGTCCCTACGAGCAGTACGTC. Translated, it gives CASSDMDSPYEQYV.

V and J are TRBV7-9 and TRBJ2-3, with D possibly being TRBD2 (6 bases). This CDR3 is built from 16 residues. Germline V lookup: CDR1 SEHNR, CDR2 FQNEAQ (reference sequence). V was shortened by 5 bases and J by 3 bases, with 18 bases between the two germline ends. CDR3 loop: CASSPRGGVSTDTQYF. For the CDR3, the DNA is TGTGCCAGCAGCCCAAGGGGCGGGGTCTCGACAGATACGCAGTATTTT.

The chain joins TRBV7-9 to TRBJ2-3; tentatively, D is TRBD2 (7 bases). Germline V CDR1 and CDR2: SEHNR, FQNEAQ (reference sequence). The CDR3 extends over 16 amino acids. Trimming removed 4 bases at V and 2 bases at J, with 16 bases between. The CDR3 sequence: CASSSPSGGLTDTQYF. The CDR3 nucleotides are TGTGCCAGCAGCTCCCCCTCCGGGGGGCTCACAGATACGCAGTATTTT.